The clone carrying this T cell receptor (beta chain) was seen a few times. Its antigen is as yet unknown. CDR3 length: 19 residues. Germline assignment: CDR1 LNHDA and CDR2 SQIVND (reference sequence). Trimming removed 4 bases from V and 0 bases from J; junction bases left unmatched: 12. Subjects with ophthalmopathy showed a Clinical Activity Score no lower than 3, a NOSPECS grade no lower than 4, and a duration shorter than 3 months. Diagnostic assessment was based on clinical symptoms, serum thyroxine and TRAb, thyroid ultrasound and orbital computed tomography. Template material for amplifying TCR beta CDR3 regions consisted of RNA transcripts. Primed by the HTBI set, a first-round RT-PCR was run on the TCR CDR3. TCRdb re-called the multiplex PCR reads with MiXCR, one entry per CDR3 protein. The sample consists of about 410,000 distinct CDR3 sequences, around 15% of them appearing once. The sample comes from a study of T cells in Graves' hyperthyroidism and ophthalmopathy. Study-level information: Peripheral blood was taken when the disease was first diagnosed, before any treatment began.

General study results and limits: Blood also carried most thyroid clonotypes expanded above 0.001.

The source material was blood. The receptor comes from a man aged 18 to 29 with Graves' ophthalmopathy. The V gene is TRBV19, the J gene TRBJ2-1; 10 bases are shared with TRBD2. CDR3 DNA: TGTGCCAGTAGTACAAGAAGCGGGAGGGCTCTCAGCTCCTACAATGAGCAGTTCTTC. Its protein is CASSTRSGRALSSYNEQFF.